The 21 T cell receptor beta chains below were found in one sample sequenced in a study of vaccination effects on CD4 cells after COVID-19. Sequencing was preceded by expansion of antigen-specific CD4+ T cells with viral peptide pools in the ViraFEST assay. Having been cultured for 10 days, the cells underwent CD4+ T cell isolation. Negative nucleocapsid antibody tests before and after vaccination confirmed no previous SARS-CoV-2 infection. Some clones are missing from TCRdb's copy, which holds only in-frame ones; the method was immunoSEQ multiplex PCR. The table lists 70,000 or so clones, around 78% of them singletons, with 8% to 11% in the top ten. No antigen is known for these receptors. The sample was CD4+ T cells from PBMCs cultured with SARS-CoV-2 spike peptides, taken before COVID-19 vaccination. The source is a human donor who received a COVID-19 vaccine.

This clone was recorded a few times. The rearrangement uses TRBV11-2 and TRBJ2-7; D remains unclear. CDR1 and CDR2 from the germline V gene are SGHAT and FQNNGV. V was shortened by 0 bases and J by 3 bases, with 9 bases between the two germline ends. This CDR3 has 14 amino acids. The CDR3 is CASSLDRPGYEQYV. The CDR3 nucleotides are TGTGCCAGCAGCTTAGATCGACCGGGCTACGAGCAGTACGTC.

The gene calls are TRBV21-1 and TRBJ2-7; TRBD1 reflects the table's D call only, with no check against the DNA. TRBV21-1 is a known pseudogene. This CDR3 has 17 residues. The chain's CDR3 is CASTHWPRTESSYEQYV. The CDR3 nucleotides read TGTGCCAGCACCCATTGGCCGCGGACAGAAAGCTCCTACGAGCAGTACGTC.

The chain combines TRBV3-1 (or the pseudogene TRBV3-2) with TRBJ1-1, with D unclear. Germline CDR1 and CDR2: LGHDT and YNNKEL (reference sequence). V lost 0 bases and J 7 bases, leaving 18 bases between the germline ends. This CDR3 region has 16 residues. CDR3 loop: CASSQDRPPRAGEAFF. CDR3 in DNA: TGTGCCAGCAGCCAAGATCGACCCCCCCGGGCAGGTGAAGCTTTCTTT.

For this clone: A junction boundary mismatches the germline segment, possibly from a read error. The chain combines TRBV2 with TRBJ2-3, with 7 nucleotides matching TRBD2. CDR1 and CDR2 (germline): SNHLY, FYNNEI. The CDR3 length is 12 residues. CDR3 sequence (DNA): TGTGCCAGCAGTAAAGCGGGGTTTACGCAGTATTTT. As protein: CASSKAGFTQYF.

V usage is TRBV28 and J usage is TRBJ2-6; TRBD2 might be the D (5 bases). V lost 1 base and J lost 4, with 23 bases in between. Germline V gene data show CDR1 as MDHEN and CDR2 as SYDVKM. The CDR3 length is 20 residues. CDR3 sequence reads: CASSLLISESGLTGANVLTF. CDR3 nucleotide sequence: TGTGCCAGCAGTTTATTGATTAGTGAATCGGGGTTGACCGGGGCCAACGTCCTGACTTTC.

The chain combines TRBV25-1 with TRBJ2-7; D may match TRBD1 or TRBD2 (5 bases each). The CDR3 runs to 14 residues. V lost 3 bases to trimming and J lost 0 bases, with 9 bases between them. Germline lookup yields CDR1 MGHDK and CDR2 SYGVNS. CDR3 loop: CASSDRDRSYEQYV. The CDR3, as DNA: TGTGCCAGCAGTGACCGGGACCGCTCCTACGAGCAGTACGTC.

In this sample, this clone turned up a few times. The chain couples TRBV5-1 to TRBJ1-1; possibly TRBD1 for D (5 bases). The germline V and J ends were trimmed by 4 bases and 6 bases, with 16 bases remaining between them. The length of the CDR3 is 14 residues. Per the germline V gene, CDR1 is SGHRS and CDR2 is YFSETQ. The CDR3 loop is CASSPGLYPAEAFF. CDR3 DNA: TGCGCCAGCAGCCCGGGACTTTATCCGGCTGAAGCTTTCTTT.

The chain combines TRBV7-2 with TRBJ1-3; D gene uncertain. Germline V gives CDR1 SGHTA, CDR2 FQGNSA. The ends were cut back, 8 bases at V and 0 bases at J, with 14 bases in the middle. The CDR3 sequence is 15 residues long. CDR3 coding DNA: TGTGCCAGCCGCAGTGGCGATCACTCTGGAAACACCATATATTTT. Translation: CASRSGDHSGNTIYF.

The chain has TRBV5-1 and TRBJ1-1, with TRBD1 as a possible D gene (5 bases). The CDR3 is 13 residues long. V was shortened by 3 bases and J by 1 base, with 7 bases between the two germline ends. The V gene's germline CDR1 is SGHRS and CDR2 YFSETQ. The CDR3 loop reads CASSSDTNTEAFF. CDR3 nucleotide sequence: TGCGCCAGCAGCTCGGACACGAACACTGAAGCTTTCTTT.

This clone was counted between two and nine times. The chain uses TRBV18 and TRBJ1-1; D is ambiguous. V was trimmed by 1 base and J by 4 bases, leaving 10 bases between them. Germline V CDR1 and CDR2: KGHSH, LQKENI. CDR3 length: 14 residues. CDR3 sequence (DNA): TGTGCCAGCTCACCACTTTATCCCGGCACTGAAGCTTTCTTT. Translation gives CASSPLYPGTEAFF. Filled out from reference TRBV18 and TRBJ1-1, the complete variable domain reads NAGVMQNPRHLVRRRGQEARLRCSPMKGHSHVYWYRQLPEEGLKFMVYLQKENIIDESGMPKERFSAEFPKEGPSILRIQQVVRGDSAAYFCASSPLYPGTEAFFGQGTRLTVV.

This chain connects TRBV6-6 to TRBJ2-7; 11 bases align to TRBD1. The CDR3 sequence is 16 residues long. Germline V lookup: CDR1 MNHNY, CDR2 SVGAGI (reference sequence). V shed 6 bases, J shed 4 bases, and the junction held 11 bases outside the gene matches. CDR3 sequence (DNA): TGTGCCAGCAGCCCGGACAGGGGGCTTGTCCTTTACGAGCAGTACGTC. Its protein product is CASSPDRGLVLYEQYV.

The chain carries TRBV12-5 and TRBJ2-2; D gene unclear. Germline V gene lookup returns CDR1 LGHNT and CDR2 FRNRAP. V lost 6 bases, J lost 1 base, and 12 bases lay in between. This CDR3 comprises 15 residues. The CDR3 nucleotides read TGTGCTAGTGGCCCGGACGCTTTGAACACCGGGGAGCTGTTTTTT. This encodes CASGPDALNTGELFF. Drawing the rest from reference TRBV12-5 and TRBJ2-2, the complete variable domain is DARVTQTPRHKVTEMGQEVTMRCQPILGHNTVFWYRQTMMQGLELLAYFRNRAPLDDSGMPKDRFSAEMPDATLATLKIQPSEPRDSAVYFCASGPDALNTGELFFGEGSRLTVL.

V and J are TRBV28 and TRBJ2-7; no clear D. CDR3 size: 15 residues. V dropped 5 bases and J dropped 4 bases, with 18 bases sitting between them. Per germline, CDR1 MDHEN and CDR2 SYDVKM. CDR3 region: CASSIGASREYEQYV. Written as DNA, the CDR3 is TGTGCCAGCAGTATCGGAGCGTCGAGAGAGTACGAGCAGTACGTC.

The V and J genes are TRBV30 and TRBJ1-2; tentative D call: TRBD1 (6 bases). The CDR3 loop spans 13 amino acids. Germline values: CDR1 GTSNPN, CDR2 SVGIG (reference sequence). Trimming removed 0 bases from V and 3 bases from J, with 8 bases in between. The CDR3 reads CAWSVQGYYGYTF. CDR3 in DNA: TGTGCCTGGAGTGTACAGGGTTACTATGGCTACACCTTC. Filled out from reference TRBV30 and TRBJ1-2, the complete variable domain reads SQTIHQWPATLVQPVGSPLSLECTVEGTSNPNLYWYRQAAGRGLQLLFYSVGIGQISSEVPQNLSASRPQDRQFILSSKKLLLSDSGFYLCAWSVQGYYGYTFGSGTRLTVV.

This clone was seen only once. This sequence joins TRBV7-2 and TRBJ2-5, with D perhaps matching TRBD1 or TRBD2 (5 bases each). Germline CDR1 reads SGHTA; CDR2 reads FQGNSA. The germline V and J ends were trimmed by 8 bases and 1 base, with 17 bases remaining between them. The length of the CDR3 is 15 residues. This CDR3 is CASRPPGRVQETQYF. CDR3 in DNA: TGTGCCAGCCGCCCCCCGGGACGTGTCCAAGAGACCCAGTACTTC.

CDR3 sequence: CASRDGDNSPLHF. CDR3 nucleotides: TGCGCCAGCAGGGATGGAGATAATTCACCCCTCCACTTT. V and J are TRBV5-1 and TRBJ1-6; D is unresolved. Trimming removed 5 bases at V and 5 bases at J, with 8 bases between. This CDR3 has 13 residues. The germline V gene has CDR1 SGHRS and CDR2 YFSETQ.

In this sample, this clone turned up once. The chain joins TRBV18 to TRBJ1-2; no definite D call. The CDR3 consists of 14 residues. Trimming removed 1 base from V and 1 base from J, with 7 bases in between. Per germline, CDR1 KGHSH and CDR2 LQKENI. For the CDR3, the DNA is TGTGCCAGCTCACCACTGACTGATAACTATGGCTACACCTTC. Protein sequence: CASSPLTDNYGYTF.

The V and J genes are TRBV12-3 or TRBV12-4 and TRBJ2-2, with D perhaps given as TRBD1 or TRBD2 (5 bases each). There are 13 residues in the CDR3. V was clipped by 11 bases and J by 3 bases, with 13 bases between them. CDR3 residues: CAGARGHTGELFF. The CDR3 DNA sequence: TGTGCCGGGGCTCGGGGTCACACCGGGGAGCTGTTTTTT.

The CDR3 nucleotides are TGTGCCAGCAGTTACAAGGGACAGATGAACACTGAAGCTTTCTTT. This encodes CASSYKGQMNTEAFF. V gene TRBV27 combines with J gene TRBJ1-1, with 7 bases identical to TRBD1. With V trimmed by 4 bases and J by 0 bases, 5 bases remained unmatched. Germline values: CDR1 MNHEY, CDR2 SMNVEV (reference sequence). The CDR3 runs 15 residues.

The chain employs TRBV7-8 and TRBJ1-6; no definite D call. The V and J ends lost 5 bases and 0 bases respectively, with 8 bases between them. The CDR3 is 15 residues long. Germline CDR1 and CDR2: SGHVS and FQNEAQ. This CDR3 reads CASSSRDSYNSPLHF. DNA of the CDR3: TGTGCCAGCAGCAGCCGGGACTCCTATAATTCACCCCTCCACTTT.

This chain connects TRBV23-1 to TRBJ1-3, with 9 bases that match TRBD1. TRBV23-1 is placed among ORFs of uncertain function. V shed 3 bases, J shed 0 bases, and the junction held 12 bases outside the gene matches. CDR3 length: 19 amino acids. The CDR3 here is CASSHRGQGSFYSGNTIYF. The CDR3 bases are TGCGCCAGCAGTCACCGGGGACAGGGCTCCTTTTACTCTGGAAACACCATATATTTT.